The 17 T cell receptor beta chains below were found in one sample sequenced in a study of T cell clonotyping in hematopoietic cell transplantation (dated by TCRdb to the early 2020s). Libraries came from the immunoSEQ multiplex PCR assay. As stored in TCRdb, this immuneACCESS dataset retains in-frame rearrangements with V and J assigned. A fraction of the clones does not appear; measured against another copy, unresolved V genes explain less than half of the discrepancy, and the remainder lacks a known reason. This sample gives 60,000 to 75,000 clones in total; about 93% of them show up just once. The ten largest clonotypes hold 1.6% of the sample. Sequencing input: peripheral blood mononuclear cells. The source of these receptors is a man aged 45 to 65 in good health. Some clones in this sample may be carry-over from other donors' samples.

The chain employs TRBV11-3 and TRBJ2-7; D not resolved. Germline V gives CDR1 SGHNT, CDR2 YENEEA. Trimming removed 6 bases from V and 7 bases from J, with 13 bases in between. This CDR3 region has 12 residues. The CDR3 nucleotides read TGTGCCAGCAGTGGAAGGGCGGATGAGCAGTACTTC. Translated, it gives CASSGRADEQYF.

The count of this clone is one. The gene calls are TRBV15 and TRBJ2-7; tentatively, D is TRBD2 (6 bases). V lost 5 bases and J 11 bases, leaving 16 bases between the germline ends. From germline, CDR1 is LNHNV and CDR2 YYDKDF (reference sequence). The CDR3 loop spans 12 amino acids. Here the CDR3 DNA reads TGTGCCACCAGCGCCTCTGGGGGGATAGAGTACTTC. Translating gives CATSASGGIEYF.

This rearrangement joins TRBV19 to TRBJ1-1; D is unresolved. Trimming removed 0 bases at V and 5 bases at J, with 13 bases between. Germline V gene lookup returns CDR1 LNHDA and CDR2 SQIVND (reference sequence). The CDR3 has 15 residues. The CDR3 nucleotides are TGTGCCAGTAGTATAGATTTCGACACGGGGACTGAAGCTTTCTTT. This encodes CASSIDFDTGTEAFF.

V and J are TRBV7-2 and TRBJ1-2, with 9 positions matching TRBD1. V lost 5 bases to trimming and J lost 0 bases; unmatched junction nucleotides: 7. Germline V gene sequence: CDR1 SGHTA, CDR2 FQGNSA. The CDR3 has 16 residues. This CDR3 is CASSPGTGLANYGYTF. The CDR3 DNA reads TGTGCCAGCAGCCCTGGGACAGGGCTAGCTAACTATGGCTACACCTTC.

This chain uses TRBV6-5 with TRBJ2-3, with TRBD2 as a possible D gene (6 bases). The V gene's germline CDR1 is MNHEY and CDR2 SVGAGI. The CDR3 has 15 residues. Trimming took off 1 base at V and 3 bases at J, with 11 bases between the two ends. CDR3 in DNA: TGTGCCAGCAGTTACTTCGGGACTCAAACAGATACGCAGTATTTT. Encoded protein: CASSYFGTQTDTQYF.

This chain uses TRBV7-2 with TRBJ2-2; 7 bases align to TRBD2. Germline CDR1 reads SGHTA; CDR2 reads FQGNSA. V shed 1 base and J 4 bases; nucleotides not matched to a gene: 6. This CDR3 has 16 amino acids. CDR3 region: CASSLVSGTFTGELFF. The CDR3 nucleotides are TGTGCCAGCAGCTTAGTGAGCGGGACCTTCACCGGGGAGCTGTTTTTT.

The chain links TRBV28 to TRBJ2-7; 8 positions match TRBD1. V dropped 4 bases and J dropped 7; count of bases not matched to a gene: 9. Germline CDR1 and CDR2: MDHEN and SYDVKM. The CDR3 runs 14 residues. The CDR3 protein is CASSSADRAGEQYF. As DNA, the CDR3 is TGTGCCAGCAGTTCCGCGGACAGGGCAGGAGAGCAGTACTTC.

The chain uses TRBV14 and TRBJ2-7, with TRBD1 identical over 7 bases. This CDR3 is built from 14 residues. Germline lookup yields CDR1 SGHDN and CDR2 FVKESK. After removal of 4 bases from V and 7 bases from J, the junction contained 10 bases not matched to a gene. The CDR3 reads CASSRTLDRVEQYF. In nucleotides, the CDR3 is TGTGCCAGCAGCCGAACTCTAGACAGGGTTGAGCAGTACTTC.

The rearrangement links TRBV6-1 to TRBJ1-6; the D is unclear. V shed 4 bases and J shed 14 bases, with 12 bases lying between them. Germline V CDR1 and CDR2: MNHNS, SASEGT. CDR3 length equals 12 residues. This chain's CDR3 is CASSALYQTLHF. The CDR3 bases are TGTGCCAGCAGTGCATTGTATCAAACCCTCCACTTT.

CDR3 loop: CSVVYGGGNQPQHF. For the CDR3, the DNA is TGCAGCGTTGTGTACGGGGGAGGCAATCAGCCCCAGCATTTT. This chain connects TRBV29-1 to TRBJ1-5, with a weak D call TRBD1 (5 bases). The V end lost 4 bases, the J end lost 2 bases, and 12 bases lay between the germline ends. The CDR3 runs 14 residues. CDR1 is SQVTM and CDR2 is ANQGSEA in the germline V gene.

The V gene is TRBV7-2, the J gene TRBJ2-7; TRBD2 is a possible D gene (6 bases). V was pared by 2 bases and J by 1 base, with 12 bases between. The CDR3 length is 15 residues. The V gene's germline CDR1 is SGHTA and CDR2 FQGNSA. CDR3 bases: TGTGCCAGCAGCTTAATTAGCGGCCCGTCCTACGAGCAGTACTTC. The encoded protein is CASSLISGPSYEQYF.

The V call is TRBV2, the J call TRBJ1-2; 8 nucleotides line up with TRBD1. The CDR3 totals 13 residues. With 8 bases clipped from V and 4 bases from J, the junction kept 6 bases outside the gene matches. Germline values: CDR1 SNHLY, CDR2 FYNNEI. The CDR3, as DNA: TGTGCCAGCCATCTTGACAGGGGCTATGGCTACACCTTC. Its translation: CASHLDRGYGYTF. Full variable domain (outside the CDR3, taken from reference TRBV2 and TRBJ1-2): EPEVTQTPSHQVTQMGQEVILRCVPISNHLYFYWYRQILGQKVEFLVSFYNNEISEKSEIFDDQFSVERPDGSNFTLKIRSTKLEDSAMYFCASHLDRGYGYTFGSGTRLTVV.

The chain couples TRBV6-5 to TRBJ2-7; TRBD2 might be the D (6 bases). The CDR3 consists of 15 residues. Trimming removed 2 bases from V and 4 bases from J, with 15 bases in between. In germline, CDR1 is MNHEY, CDR2 SVGAGI. Here the CDR3 DNA reads TGTGCCAGCAGTTACGCTCAGGGACTGGCGTACGAGCAGTACTTC. It yields the protein CASSYAQGLAYEQYF.

The V and J genes are TRBV28 and TRBJ2-7; maybe TRBD1 (6 bases). This CDR3 comprises 15 residues. The V gene's germline CDR1 is MDHEN and CDR2 SYDVKM. With 3 bases removed from V and 6 bases from J, the gap between germline ends came to 18 bases. The CDR3 is CASSLNAGAISEQYF. The CDR3 DNA sequence: TGTGCCAGCAGTTTGAATGCAGGGGCTATTTCCGAGCAGTACTTC.

The chain combines TRBV2 with TRBJ2-3, with 10 bases that match TRBD2. The V gene's germline CDR1 is SNHLY and CDR2 FYNNEI. There are 15 residues in the CDR3. V lost 5 bases, J lost 0 bases, and 2 bases stayed unmatched. The CDR3 DNA is TGTGCCAGCAGTACTAGCGGGACTAGCACAGATACGCAGTATTTT. It codes for CASSTSGTSTDTQYF.

V is TRBV28 and J is TRBJ1-5; 7 positions agree with TRBD1. From germline, CDR1 is MDHEN and CDR2 SYDVKM. V was clipped by 6 bases and J by 0 bases; unmatched bases: 11. This CDR3 has 17 residues. The CDR3: CASSSLQGRYSNQPQHF. Here the CDR3 DNA reads TGTGCCAGCAGCTCGCTACAGGGGCGATATAGCAATCAGCCCCAGCATTTT.

This chain links TRBV11-3 with TRBJ1-5; possibly TRBD1 for D (6 bases). CDR1 is SGHNT, CDR2 YENEEA, per germline. V was cut by 1 base and J by 11 bases, with 15 bases left in between. This CDR3 is built from 14 residues. The CDR3 nucleotides are TGTGCCAGCAGCTTAGGGACGGGAGCAGGGGCCCAGCATTTT. This codes for CASSLGTGAGAQHF.